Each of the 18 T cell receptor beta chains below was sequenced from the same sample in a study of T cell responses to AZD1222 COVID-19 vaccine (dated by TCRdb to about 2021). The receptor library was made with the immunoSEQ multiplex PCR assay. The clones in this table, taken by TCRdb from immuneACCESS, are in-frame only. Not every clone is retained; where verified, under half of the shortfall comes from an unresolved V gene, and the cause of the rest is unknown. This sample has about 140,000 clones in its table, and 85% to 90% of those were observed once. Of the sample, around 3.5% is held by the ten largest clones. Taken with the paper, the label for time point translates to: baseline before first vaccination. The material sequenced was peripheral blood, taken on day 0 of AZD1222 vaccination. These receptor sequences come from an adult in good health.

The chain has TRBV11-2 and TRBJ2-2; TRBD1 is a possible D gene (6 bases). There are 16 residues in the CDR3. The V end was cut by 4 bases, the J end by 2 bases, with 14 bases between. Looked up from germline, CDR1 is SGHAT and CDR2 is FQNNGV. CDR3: CASSSLGAGNTGELFF. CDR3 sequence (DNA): TGTGCCAGCAGCTCTTTGGGGGCGGGCAACACCGGGGAGCTGTTTTTT.

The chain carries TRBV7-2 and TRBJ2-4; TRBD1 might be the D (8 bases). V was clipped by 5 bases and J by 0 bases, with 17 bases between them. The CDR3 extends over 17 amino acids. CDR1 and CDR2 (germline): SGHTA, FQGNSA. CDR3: CASSDRGLAGAKNIQYF. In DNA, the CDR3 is TGTGCCAGCAGCGACAGGGGTTTAGCGGGAGCCAAAAACATTCAGTACTTC.

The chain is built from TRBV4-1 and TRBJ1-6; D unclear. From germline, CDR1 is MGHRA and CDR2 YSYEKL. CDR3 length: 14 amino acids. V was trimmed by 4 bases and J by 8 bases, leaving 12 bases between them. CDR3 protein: CASSRTDLDSPLHF. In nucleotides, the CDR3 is TGCGCCAGCAGCCGAACAGATTTGGATTCACCCCTCCACTTT.

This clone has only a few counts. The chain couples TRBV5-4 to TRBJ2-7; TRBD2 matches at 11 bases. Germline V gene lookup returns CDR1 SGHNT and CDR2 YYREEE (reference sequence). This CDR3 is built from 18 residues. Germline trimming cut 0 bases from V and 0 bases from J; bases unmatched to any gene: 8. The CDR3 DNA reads TGTGCCAGCAGCTTGGATCCTAGCGGGAGGACCACCTCCTACGAGCAGTACTTC. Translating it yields CASSLDPSGRTTSYEQYF.

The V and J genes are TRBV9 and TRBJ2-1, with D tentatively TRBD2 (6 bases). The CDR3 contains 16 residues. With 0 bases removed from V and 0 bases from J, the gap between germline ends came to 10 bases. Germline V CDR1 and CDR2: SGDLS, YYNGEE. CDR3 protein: CASSVGSGFSYNEQFF. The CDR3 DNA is TGTGCCAGCAGCGTAGGAAGCGGGTTCTCCTACAATGAGCAGTTCTTC.

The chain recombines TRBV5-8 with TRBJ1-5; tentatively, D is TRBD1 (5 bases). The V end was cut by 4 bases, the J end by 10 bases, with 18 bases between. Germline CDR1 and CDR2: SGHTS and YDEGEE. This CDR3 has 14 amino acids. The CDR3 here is CASSATGRASPQHF. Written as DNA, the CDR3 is TGTGCCAGCAGCGCGACGGGGCGAGCGAGTCCCCAGCATTTT.

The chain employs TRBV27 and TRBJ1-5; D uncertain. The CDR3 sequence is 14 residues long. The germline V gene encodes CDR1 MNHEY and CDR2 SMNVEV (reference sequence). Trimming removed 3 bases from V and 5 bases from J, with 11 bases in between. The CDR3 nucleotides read TGTGCCAGCAGTTTGTTAGGGAGAGATCAGCCCCAGCATTTT. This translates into CASSLLGRDQPQHF.

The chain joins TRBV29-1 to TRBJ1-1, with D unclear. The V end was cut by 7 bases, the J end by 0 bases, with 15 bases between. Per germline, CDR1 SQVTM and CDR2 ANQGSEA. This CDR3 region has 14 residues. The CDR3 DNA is TGCAGCGCATTCCGAGACCCTTTGAACACTGAAGCTTTCTTT. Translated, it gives CSAFRDPLNTEAFF.

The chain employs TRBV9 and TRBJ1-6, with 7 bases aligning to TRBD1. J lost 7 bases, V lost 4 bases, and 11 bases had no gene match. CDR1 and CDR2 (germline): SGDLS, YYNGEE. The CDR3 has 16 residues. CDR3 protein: CASSSPQGLGNSPLHF. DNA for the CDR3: TGTGCCAGCAGCTCCCCACAGGGGTTGGGGAATTCACCCCTCCACTTT.

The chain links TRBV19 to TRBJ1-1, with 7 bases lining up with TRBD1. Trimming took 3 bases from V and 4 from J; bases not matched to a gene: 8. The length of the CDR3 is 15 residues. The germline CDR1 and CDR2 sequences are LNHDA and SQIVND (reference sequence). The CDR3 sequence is CASSIPLTGSTEAFF. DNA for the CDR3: TGTGCCAGTAGTATCCCATTGACAGGGAGCACTGAAGCTTTCTTT.

Here the CDR3 reads CASSPHIQETQYF. The CDR3, as DNA: TGTGCCAGCAGCCCACATATTCAAGAGACCCAGTACTTC. V is TRBV9 and J is TRBJ2-5; D gene ambiguous. Germline V gives CDR1 SGDLS, CDR2 YYNGEE. The CDR3 length is 13 residues. V dropped 4 bases and J dropped 2 bases, with 9 bases sitting between them. The variable domain in full, with the rest retrieved from reference TRBV9 and TRBJ2-5, is DSGVTQTPKHLITATGQRVTLRCSPRSGDLSVYWYQQSLDQGLQFLIQYYNGEERAKGNILERFSAQQFPDLHSELNLSSLELGDSALYFCASSPHIQETQYFGPGTRLLVL.

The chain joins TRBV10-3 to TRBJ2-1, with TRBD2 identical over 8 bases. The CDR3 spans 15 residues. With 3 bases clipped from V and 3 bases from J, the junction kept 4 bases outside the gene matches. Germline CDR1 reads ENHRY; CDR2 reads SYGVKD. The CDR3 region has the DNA TGTGCCATCAGTGACGGGACTAGTGACTACAATGAGCAGTTCTTC. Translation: CAISDGTSDYNEQFF.

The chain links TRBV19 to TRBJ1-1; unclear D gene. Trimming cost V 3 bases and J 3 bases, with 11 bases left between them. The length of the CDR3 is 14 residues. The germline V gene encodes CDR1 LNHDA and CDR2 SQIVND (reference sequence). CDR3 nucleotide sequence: TGTGCCAGTAGTATTGGCGACCGTTACACTGAAGCTTTCTTT. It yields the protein CASSIGDRYTEAFF. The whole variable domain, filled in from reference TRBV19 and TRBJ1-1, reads DGGITQSPKYLFRKEGQNVTLSCEQNLNHDAMYWYRQDPGQGLRLIYYSQIVNDFQKGDIAEGYSVSREKKESFPLTVTSAQKNPTAFYLCASSIGDRYTEAFFGQGTRLTVV.

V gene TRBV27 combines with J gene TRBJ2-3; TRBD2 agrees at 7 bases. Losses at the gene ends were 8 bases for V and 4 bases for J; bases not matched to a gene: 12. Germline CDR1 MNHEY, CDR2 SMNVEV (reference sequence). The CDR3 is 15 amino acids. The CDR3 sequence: CASGGRESLADTQYF. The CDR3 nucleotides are TGTGCCAGCGGTGGGCGGGAGTCTTTGGCAGATACGCAGTATTTT.

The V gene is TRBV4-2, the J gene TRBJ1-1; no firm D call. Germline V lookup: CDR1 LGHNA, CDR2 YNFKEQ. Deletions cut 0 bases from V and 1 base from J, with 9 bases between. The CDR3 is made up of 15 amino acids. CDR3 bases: TGTGCCAGCAGCCAAGATTACTTTCCGAACACTGAAGCTTTCTTT. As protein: CASSQDYFPNTEAFF.

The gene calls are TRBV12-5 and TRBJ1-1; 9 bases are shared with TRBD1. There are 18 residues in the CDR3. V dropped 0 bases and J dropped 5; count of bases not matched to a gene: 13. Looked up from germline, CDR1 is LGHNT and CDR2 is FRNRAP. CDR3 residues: CASGLVSLGQGRLTEAFF. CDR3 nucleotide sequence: TGTGCTAGTGGTTTGGTATCTTTGGGACAGGGACGGTTAACTGAAGCTTTCTTT.

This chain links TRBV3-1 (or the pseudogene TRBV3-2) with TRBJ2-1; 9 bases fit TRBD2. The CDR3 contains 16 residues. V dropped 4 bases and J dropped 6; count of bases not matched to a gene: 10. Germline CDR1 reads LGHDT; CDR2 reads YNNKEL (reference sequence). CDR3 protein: CASSPRRTSVVNEQFF. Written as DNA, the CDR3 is TGTGCCAGCAGCCCTAGGAGGACTAGCGTTGTCAATGAGCAGTTCTTC.

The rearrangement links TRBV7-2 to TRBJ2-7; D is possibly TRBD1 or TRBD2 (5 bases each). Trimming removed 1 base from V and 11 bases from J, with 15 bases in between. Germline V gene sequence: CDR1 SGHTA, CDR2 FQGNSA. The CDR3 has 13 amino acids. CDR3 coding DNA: TGTGCCAGCAGCTTAGACCCGACGGGGCTGGAGTACTTC. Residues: CASSLDPTGLEYF.